This record covers a single TCR beta chain. The assay was immunoSEQ multiplex PCR, and TCRdb's table has in-frame clones only and misses some. Among over 150,000 clones listed, about 80% were seen once. V lost 3 bases and J 10 bases, leaving 16 bases between the germline ends. Per germline, CDR1 GTSNPN and CDR2 SVGIG (reference sequence). This CDR3 is 14 amino acids long. The record originates from a study of blood T cell repertoires in COVID-19. Source material: PBMCs or T cells enriched from blood (not recorded which). This chain links TRBV30 with TRBJ1-6; possibly TRBD1 for D (6 bases). The origin of this receptor is a man aged 35 to 55 who had recovered from COVID-19. CDR3 sequence (DNA): TGTGCCTGGAGGGATACAGGGAGACCCTCACCCCTCCACTTT. Protein product: CAWRDTGRPSPLHF.